Described below is a single TCR beta chain sequence and its context. Data came from immunoSEQ multiplex PCR; TCRdb stores just in-frame clones and leaves some out. The table shows 200,000 to 300,000 clones, with around 87% occurring only once. Trimming took 6 bases from V and 3 from J, leaving 17 bases between them. The CDR3 has 15 residues. Germline V gene sequence: CDR1 MNHEY, CDR2 SMNVEV (reference sequence). This entry comes from a study of blood T cell repertoires in COVID-19. Study-wide background: Sources were T cells, B-cell-depleted T cells, or PBMCs; the material itself was cDNA or gDNA.

The V and J genes are TRBV27 and TRBJ2-5; tentative D call: TRBD2 (6 bases). The receptor was isolated from a woman between 50 and 59 years old with acute or convalescent COVID-19. Sequencing was carried out using peripheral blood. As DNA, the CDR3 is TGTGCCAGCAGCCTTCTGGGGGACTTGAAAGAGACCCAGTACTTC. As protein: CASSLLGDLKETQYF.